This T cell receptor beta chain originates from a study of blood T cells in healthy people across ages. Together with a sample-barcoded 5' primer, a J-beta primer mix was included in a second PCR lasting about 7 to 11 cycles. TCRdb passed the 5' RACE reads through MiXCR, listing each CDR3 protein once. Among just over 1 million distinct CDR3 sequences listed, more than 40% were seen once. In germline, CDR1 is SGHTA, CDR2 FQGNSA. V was clipped by 5 bases and J by 5 bases, with 12 bases between them. The CDR3 is made up of 14 amino acids. This clonotype was seen just once. The receptor's source is a woman between 55 and 75 years old in good health. Source material: blood. V and J are TRBV7-2 and TRBJ2-2, with D hard to call. DNA of the CDR3: TGTGCCAGCAGCCCCCACCCCCAGACCGGGGAGCTGTTTTTT. It translates to CASSPHPQTGELFF.